These 18 T cell receptor beta chains came from one sample sequenced in a study of cytotoxic CD8 clonotypes in ibrutinib-treated CLL. Assay used: immunoSEQ multiplex PCR; TCRdb lists only in-frame clones, some missing. The table lists 110,000 or so clones, 58% of them singletons, with 30% to 45% in the top ten. Sequencing was performed on PBMCs, taken after 24 months of ibrutinib treatment. The source is a human donor with chronic lymphocytic leukemia.

The chain couples TRBV5-1 to TRBJ2-1, with 10 bases matching TRBD2. The ends lost 1 base at V and 7 bases at J; junction bases unmatched: 5. The CDR3 loop spans 15 amino acids. Germline V gene lookup returns CDR1 SGHRS and CDR2 YFSETQ. The CDR3 protein is CASSLLLAGGNEQFF. CDR3 DNA: TGCGCCAGCAGCTTGTTGTTAGCGGGGGGAAATGAGCAGTTCTTC.

The chain links TRBV5-1 to TRBJ1-1; D is ambiguous. V lost 3 bases, J lost 1 base, and 7 bases lay in between. Germline CDR1 SGHRS, CDR2 YFSETQ. The CDR3 is made up of 13 amino acids. CDR3 sequence reads: CASSWAPNTEAFF. In DNA, the CDR3 is TGCGCCAGCAGCTGGGCACCGAACACTGAAGCTTTCTTT.

The chain is built from TRBV9 and TRBJ2-7; D unresolved. V lost 0 bases to trimming and J lost 5 bases, with 12 bases between them. This CDR3 has 14 amino acids. Germline V gives CDR1 SGDLS, CDR2 YYNGEE. The CDR3 region has the DNA TGTGCCAGCAGCGTAGAGGGCGGAACGGACGAGCAGTACTTC. It is translated as CASSVEGGTDEQYF.

This clone was seen more than once but under ten times. The rearrangement uses TRBV20-1 and TRBJ1-2, with 10 nucleotides matching TRBD1. The CDR3 totals 11 residues. The junction had 5 bases not matched to a gene; V was cut back by 5 bases and J by 11 bases. The germline CDR1 and CDR2 sequences are DFQATT and SNEGSKA (reference sequence). CDR3 DNA: TGCAGTGCTGGCGACAGGGGGCTATACACCTTC. Translation gives CSAGDRGLYTF.

The table lists this clone with a count of one. The rearrangement links TRBV7-3 to TRBJ2-3, with D tentatively TRBD2 (6 bases). Trimming removed 7 bases at V and 2 bases at J, with 13 bases between. This CDR3 spans 14 amino acids. CDR1 SGHTA and CDR2 FQGTGA come from the germline V gene. DNA of the CDR3: TGTGCCAGCAATTTGGGGGGTCCCACAGATACGCAGTATTTT. It is translated as CASNLGGPTDTQYF.

This chain uses TRBV29-1 with TRBJ1-3; possibly TRBD1 for D (6 bases). The V end lost 7 bases, the J end lost 0 bases, and 25 bases lay between the germline ends. The CDR3 runs 18 residues. Germline loops: CDR1 SQVTM, CDR2 ANQGSEA. The CDR3 DNA reads TGCAGCGCCTTGGGACAATTACAATCTCCTAGCTCTGGAAACACCATATATTTT. This gives the protein CSALGQLQSPSSGNTIYF. Looking up the rest from reference TRBV29-1 and TRBJ1-3 gives the full variable domain: SAVISQKPSRDICQRGTSLTIQCQVDSQVTMMFWYRQQPGQSLTLIATANQGSEATYESGFVIDKFPISRPNLTFSTLTVSNMSPEDSSIYLCSALGQLQSPSSGNTIYFGEGSWLTVV.

This clone appeared a few times. The chain couples TRBV5-1 to TRBJ2-3; D uncertain. The ends were cut back, 1 base at V and 2 bases at J, with 11 bases in the middle. The CDR3 contains 15 residues. Per the germline V gene, CDR1 is SGHRS and CDR2 is YFSETQ. In DNA form, the CDR3 reads TGCGCCAGCAGCTTGCAAGGCGGACCCACAGATACGCAGTATTTT. This encodes CASSLQGGPTDTQYF.

This clone has only a few counts. The chain recombines TRBV4-2 with TRBJ2-1; D could derive from TRBD1 or TRBD2 (5 bases each). The CDR3 is 18 residues long. Per germline, CDR1 LGHNA and CDR2 YNFKEQ. V gave up 5 bases and J gave up 0 bases, with 20 bases separating them. CDR3 nucleotide sequence: TGTGCCAGCAGCGCTAAGGCCAAGGGACGGAGCTCCTACAATGAGCAGTTCTTC. Its protein is CASSAKAKGRSSYNEQFF.

V and J are TRBV14 and TRBJ2-7; 10 bases line up with TRBD1. The CDR3 extends over 14 amino acids. The J segment lost 3 bases and the V segment lost 1 base, leaving 0 bases of the junction unmatched. Per germline, CDR1 SGHDN and CDR2 FVKESK. The CDR3 DNA is TGTGCCAGCAGCCAAGGGACAGGGGGCTACGAGCAGTACTTC. Protein sequence: CASSQGTGGYEQYF. Full variable domain (remainder filled in from reference TRBV14 and TRBJ2-7): EAGVTQFPSHSVIEKGQTVTLRCDPISGHDNLYWYRRVMGKEIKFLLHFVKESKQDESGMPNNRFLAERTGGTYSTLKVQPAELEDSGVYFCASSQGTGGYEQYFGPGTRLTVT.

The chain carries TRBV11-3 and TRBJ2-5; 8 bases match TRBD2. V lost 3 bases, J lost 2 bases, and 5 bases stayed unmatched. The CDR3 has 15 residues. In germline, CDR1 is SGHNT, CDR2 YENEEA. DNA of the CDR3: TGTGCCAGCAGCTTTGGTAGCGGGGCTCAAGAGACCCAGTACTTC. Translating gives CASSFGSGAQETQYF.

The chain carries TRBV30 and TRBJ2-5; D remains unclear. This CDR3 region has 11 residues. V lost 4 bases to trimming and J lost 3 bases, with 6 bases between them. Per germline, CDR1 GTSNPN and CDR2 SVGIG (reference sequence). The DNA for the CDR3 is TGTGCCTGGACAGTGAAAGAGACCCAGTACTTC. The encoded protein is CAWTVKETQYF.

The rearrangement joins TRBV27 to TRBJ2-3, with TRBD1 matching over 10 bases. Trimming took 7 bases from V and 4 from J; bases not matched to a gene: 8. The CDR3 covers 15 residues. Per the germline V gene, CDR1 is MNHEY and CDR2 is SMNVEV (reference sequence). DNA for the CDR3: TGTGCCAGCAAAATGGGGGACAGGGGACCAGATACGCAGTATTTT. It translates to CASKMGDRGPDTQYF.

This chain uses TRBV29-1 with TRBJ1-2; 12 bases align to TRBD1. Germline V gene lookup returns CDR1 SQVTM and CDR2 ANQGSEA. The trim removed 6 bases at V and 8 bases at J, leaving 10 bases unmatched. The CDR3 has 14 amino acids. CDR3 amino acids: CSVPPGQGARGYTF. The DNA for the CDR3 is TGCAGCGTCCCTCCGGGACAGGGGGCGCGAGGCTACACCTTC.

The rearrangement uses TRBV25-1 and TRBJ1-1; a weak D match, TRBD1 (6 bases). CDR1 is MGHDK and CDR2 is SYGVNS in the germline V gene. The ends were cut back, 1 base at V and 3 bases at J, with 9 bases in the middle. This CDR3 contains 14 residues. Written as DNA, the CDR3 is TGTGCCAGCAGTGAATTGGGGGGGCACACTGAAGCTTTCTTT. Residues: CASSELGGHTEAFF.

This clone has at least ten counts. This rearrangement joins TRBV9 to TRBJ1-2; D is unclear. CDR3 size: 14 residues. With 0 bases removed from V and 9 bases from J, the gap between germline ends came to 15 bases. Germline CDR1 SGDLS, CDR2 YYNGEE. For the CDR3, the DNA is TGTGCCAGCAGCGTAGCTCAGGAGACACTTCGCTACACCTTC. This gives the protein CASSVAQETLRYTF.

The V call is TRBV5-1, the J call TRBJ2-3, with 11 bases matching TRBD2. From germline, CDR1 is SGHRS and CDR2 YFSETQ. Trimming cost V 6 bases and J 2 bases; bases outside gene matches: 5. This CDR3 comprises 15 residues. The CDR3 DNA follows: TGCGCCAGCACCATTAGCGGGGGGGTCACAGATACGCAGTATTTT. This sequence encodes CASTISGGVTDTQYF. The full variable domain, completed using reference TRBV5-1 and TRBJ2-3, is KAGVTQTPRYLIKTRGQQVTLSCSPISGHRSVSWYQQTPGQGLQFLFEYFSETQRNKGNFPGRFSGRQFSNSRSEMNVSTLELGDSALYLCASTISGGVTDTQYFGPGTRLTVL.

The chain joins TRBV5-1 to TRBJ2-1, with a possible D match to TRBD1 (7 bases). Germline values: CDR1 SGHRS, CDR2 YFSETQ. There are 14 residues in the CDR3. Deletions cut 3 bases from V and 6 bases from J, with 13 bases between. The CDR3 loop is CASSWGDSINEQFF. The CDR3 region has the DNA TGCGCCAGCAGCTGGGGGGACAGTATCAATGAGCAGTTCTTC.

The chain recombines TRBV27 with TRBJ2-7, with no clear D. The germline CDR1 and CDR2 sequences are MNHEY and SMNVEV (reference sequence). The CDR3 is 14 amino acids. With 6 bases removed from V and 0 bases from J, the gap between germline ends came to 12 bases. CDR3 protein: CASRETPSSYEQYF. The CDR3 coding sequence is TGTGCCAGCAGGGAGACCCCCAGCTCCTACGAGCAGTACTTC.